A selection of T cell receptor beta chains follows, all from one sample in a study of T cells in Graves' hyperthyroidism and ophthalmopathy. TCRdb fed the multiplex PCR reads into MiXCR, producing one record per CDR3 protein. Of roughly 560,000 distinct CDR3 sequences in the sample, roughly 14% are singletons; the top ten hold 3.5% to 4.5%. Sequenced input: blood. The receptor source for this set is a woman in her forties with Graves' ophthalmopathy. Both conserved end residues are part of each CDR3. A D gene is named only where the DNA matches it firmly. The size entry is marked missing in some rows and otherwise reads once, few, many or a size class.

d_call j_call v_call clone_size cdr3_aa cdr3_nt
- TRBJ2-3 TRBV11-2 - CASSLILTASTDTQYF TGTGCCAGCAGCTTAATCCTTACGGCCAGCACAGATACGCAGTATTTT
TRBD2 TRBJ2-7 TRBV5-1 many CASSPSVTSGLVTYEQYF TGCGCCAGCAGCCCCTCCGTGACTAGCGGGTTGGTTACCTACGAGCAGTACTTC
- TRBJ1-5 TRBV27 - CASSLRGYSDQPQHF TGTGCCAGCAGTTTACGAGGTTATAGCGATCAGCCCCAGCATTTT
TRBD1 TRBJ1-2 TRBV11-2 many CASSQGTGVDGYTF TGTGCCAGCAGCCAGGGGACAGGGGTAGATGGCTACACCTTC
- TRBJ1-1 TRBV7-2 - CASRTGPWAFF TGTGCCAGCAGAACGGGACCTTGGGCTTTCTTT
TRBD2 TRBJ2-5 TRBV2 - CASSLASAGGQETQYF TGTGCCAGCAGCTTAGCATCAGCGGGGGGCCAAGAGACCCAGTACTTC
TRBD2 TRBJ2-5 TRBV28 many CASSSRLAGVETQYF TGTGCCAGCAGTTCCCGACTAGCGGGAGTTGAGACCCAGTACTTC
TRBD2 TRBJ2-5 TRBV14 - CASSRLGWREVLGETQYF TGTGCCAGCAGCCGCCTTGGTTGGCGGGAGGTATTAGGAGAGACCCAGTACTTC
TRBD2 TRBJ2-7 TRBV30 many CAWSGLAGVEQYF TGTGCCTGGAGTGGGCTAGCGGGAGTCGAGCAGTACTTC
- TRBJ1-5 TRBV6-1 many CASSEGRFGSNQPQHF TGTGCCAGCAGTGAAGGCAGGTTCGGTAGCAATCAGCCCCAGCATTTT
TRBD2 TRBJ2-2 TRBV24-1 - CATSDPWGSGRYTGELFF TGTGCCACCAGTGACCCTTGGGGGAGCGGGAGATACACCGGGGAGCTGTTTTTT
TRBD1 TRBJ2-7 TRBV11-2 many CASSTQTGTHKQYF TGTGCCAGCAGCACCCAGACAGGGACCCATAAGCAGTACTTC
- TRBJ1-3 TRBV12-3/TRBV12-4 many CASSLGARASGNTIYF TGTGCCAGCAGTTTAGGGGCCAGGGCGTCTGGAAACACCATATATTTT
- TRBJ1-5 TRBV2 many CASSDSLQGLGPQHF TGTGCCAGCAGTGATAGTTTGCAGGGCCTAGGGCCCCAGCATTTT
- TRBJ2-5 TRBV7-9 many CASSFVEGGGETQYF TGTGCCAGCAGCTTCGTGGAGGGAGGAGGAGAGACCCAGTACTTC
- TRBJ2-7 TRBV27 many CASKRGFGSYEQYF TGTGCCAGCAAGAGGGGGTTCGGGTCCTACGAGCAGTACTTC
- TRBJ2-2 TRBV19 many CASSIQRRNTGELFF TGTGCCAGTAGTATTCAGCGGAGGAACACCGGGGAGCTGTTTTTT
- TRBJ1-5 TRBV20-1 many CSARLGGKENQPQHF TGCAGTGCTAGACTAGGGGGGAAAGAAAATCAGCCCCAGCATTTT
TRBD2 TRBJ2-3 TRBV2 - CASSGPGLAGGPGTDTQYF TGTGCCAGCAGTGGCCCGGGACTAGCGGGAGGGCCGGGTACAGATACGCAGTATTTT
TRBD2 TRBJ2-7 TRBV6-2/TRBV6-3 many CASKRQGLAGGLSYEQYF TGTGCCAGCAAGAGACAGGGACTAGCGGGAGGTCTCTCCTACGAGCAGTACTTC
TRBD1 TRBJ1-1 TRBV12-3/TRBV12-4 many CASNRQGAGTEAFF TGTGCCAGCAACCGACAGGGGGCCGGCACTGAAGCTTTCTTT
- TRBJ2-5 TRBV10-2 - CASSTGTLTETQYF TGCGCCAGCAGTACCGGGACACTTACCGAGACCCAGTACTTC
- TRBJ1-1 TRBV5-1 many CASSFEEVNTEAFF TGCGCCAGCAGCTTTGAAGAGGTGAACACTGAAGCTTTCTTT
- TRBJ2-7 TRBV29-1 many CSVESAHSGDEQYF TGCAGCGTTGAATCTGCCCACTCGGGGGACGAGCAGTACTTC
- TRBJ2-7 TRBV4-2 few CASSQEGGVAVNYEQYF TGTGCCAGCAGCCAAGAAGGAGGAGTAGCAGTGAACTACGAGCAGTACTTC
- TRBJ1-1 TRBV27 many CASSLNGDTEAFF TGTGCCAGCAGTTTAAACGGGGACACTGAAGCTTTCTTT
- TRBJ2-2 TRBV20-1 many CSAGATSGELFF TGCAGTGCTGGGGCTACGTCCGGGGAGCTGTTTTTT
- TRBJ2-7 TRBV7-6 many CASSLTGSAYEQYF TGTGCCAGCAGCCTGACAGGTTCGGCTTACGAGCAGTACTTC
TRBD1 TRBJ2-5 TRBV2 few CASSELRGQETQYF TGTGCCAGCAGTGAGCTCAGGGGGCAAGAGACCCAGTACTTC
TRBD2 TRBJ2-5 TRBV20-1 many CSARDLASGIETQYF TGCAGTGCTAGAGATTTGGCTAGCGGGATAGAGACCCAGTACTTC
- TRBJ2-4 TRBV30 - CAWSVRARDGQYF TGTGCCTGGAGTGTACGGGCGAGGGACGGTCAGTACTTC
- TRBJ1-5 TRBV12-3/TRBV12-4 many CASSSINNQPQHF TGTGCCAGCAGTTCTATTAATAATCAGCCCCAGCATTTT
TRBD2 TRBJ2-7 TRBV4-2 many CASSQELAGARYF TGTGCCAGCAGCCAAGAACTAGCGGGAGCCAGGTACTTC
TRBD2 TRBJ2-1 TRBV5-4 - CASSSRGGGYNEQFF TGTGCCAGCAGCTCTCGTGGCGGGGGGTACAATGAGCAGTTCTTC
- TRBJ1-5 TRBV12-3/TRBV12-4 many CASSPSPTFSNQPQHF TGTGCCAGCAGCCCTTCCCCCACTTTTAGCAATCAGCCCCAGCATTTT
TRBD2 TRBJ2-7 TRBV11-2 - CASSLTAGGAYEQYF TGTGCCAGCAGCCTTACTGCGGGAGGGGCCTACGAGCAGTACTTC
- TRBJ2-6 TRBV30 many CAWSKGTGANVLTF TGTGCCTGGAGTAAGGGTACCGGGGCCAACGTCCTGACTTTC
- TRBJ2-5 TRBV6-5 many CASKVRAGETQYF TGTGCCAGCAAAGTGAGGGCAGGAGAGACCCAGTACTTC
- TRBJ2-3 TRBV24-1 - CATSDLQDSTDTQYF TGTGCCACCAGTGATCTGCAGGACAGCACAGATACGCAGTATTTT
- TRBJ2-5 TRBV20-1 many CSEGGWEETQYF TGCAGTGAAGGAGGGTGGGAAGAGACCCAGTACTTC
- TRBJ1-1 TRBV28 many CASSFRKTSTEAFF TGTGCCAGCAGTTTCAGGAAGACCAGCACTGAAGCTTTCTTT
- TRBJ2-3 TRBV30 many CAWSFGGGDTQYF TGTGCCTGGAGTTTCGGAGGAGGAGATACGCAGTATTTT
- TRBJ2-5 TRBV6-1 - CASNSFSGETQYF TGTGCCAGCAACTCTTTTTCCGGGGAGACCCAGTACTTC
- TRBJ2-4 TRBV19 many CASSIVTGTFGKNIQYF TGTGCCAGTAGTATAGTCACGGGGACGTTCGGCAAAAACATTCAGTACTTC
TRBD1 TRBJ2-4 TRBV6-2/TRBV6-3 many CASRETGTGKNIQYF TGTGCCAGCAGGGAAACCGGGACAGGTAAAAACATTCAGTACTTC
TRBD1 TRBJ1-5 TRBV12-5 many CASGGDRARNQPQHF TGTGCTAGTGGAGGGGACAGGGCGAGGAATCAGCCCCAGCATTTT
- TRBJ1-5 TRBV6-2/TRBV6-3 many CASSWGRVNQPQHF TGTGCCAGCAGTTGGGGGCGGGTCAATCAGCCCCAGCATTTT
- TRBJ2-7 TRBV10-3 many CATTLDSTYEQYF TGTGCCACTACGTTAGACAGTACCTACGAGCAGTACTTC
- TRBJ1-6 TRBV6-5 - CASSYVDEDSPLHF TGTGCCAGCAGTTACGTCGACGAAGATTCACCCCTCCACTTT
TRBD1 TRBJ2-7 TRBV12-3/TRBV12-4 many CASSPTRTGGDEQYF TGTGCCAGCAGTCCTACCCGGACAGGGGGCGACGAGCAGTACTTC
TRBD1 TRBJ1-1 TRBV20-1 many CSAISGQQNTEAFF TGCAGTGCAATATCGGGACAGCAGAACACTGAAGCTTTCTTT
- TRBJ1-5 TRBV6-5 many CASRVSRSNQPQHF TGTGCCAGCAGAGTCAGTCGAAGCAATCAGCCCCAGCATTTT
- TRBJ2-5 TRBV28 many CASSQQETETQYF TGTGCCAGCAGCCAACAGGAAACGGAGACCCAGTACTTC
- TRBJ2-7 TRBV7-9 many CASSAGPRYEQYF TGTGCCAGCAGCGCCGGGCCTCGCTACGAGCAGTACTTC
- TRBJ1-6 TRBV28 many CASSGPGAQNSPLHF TGTGCCAGCAGTGGCCCAGGGGCCCAGAATTCACCCCTCCACTTT